This is a list of T cell receptor beta chains from one sample in a study of T cells in Graves' hyperthyroidism and ophthalmopathy. Via MiXCR, TCRdb re-called the multiplex PCR reads, giving one row per CDR3 protein. Altogether under 450,000 distinct CDR3 sequences are present, more than 15% being singletons, with the ten largest covering about 7.7%. The specimen was blood. These receptors came from a woman under 30 with Graves' hyperthyroidism. CDR3s include the opening cysteine and the closing phenylalanine or tryptophan. D genes are given only for firm matches. The size of a clone is reported for some rows only, either as once, few or many, or as a class for expanded clones.

clone size | J gene | V gene | D gene | CDR3 protein | CDR3 DNA
many | TRBJ1-1 | TRBV7-9 | . | CASSFGGGNTEAFF | TGTGCCAGCAGCTTCGGAGGGGGGAACACTGAAGCTTTCTTT
many | TRBJ1-4 | TRBV7-2 | TRBD1 | CASSPGTGGRKLFF | TGTGCCAGCAGCCCCGGGACAGGGGGCAGAAAACTGTTTTTT
many | TRBJ2-1 | TRBV20-1 | . | CSASRGHNNEQFF | TGCAGTGCTAGTAGGGGACATAACAATGAGCAGTTCTTC
many | TRBJ1-1 | TRBV7-9 | TRBD1 | CASSVTGFLNTEAFF | TGTGCCAGCAGCGTGACAGGGTTCCTGAACACTGAAGCTTTCTTT
few | TRBJ1-5 | TRBV6-1 | . | CASSEPVYSNQPQHF | TGTGCCAGCAGTGAACCGGTCTATAGCAATCAGCCCCAGCATTTT
. | TRBJ1-1 | TRBV27 | . | CASSRRTLLTEAFF | TGTGCCAGCAGTCGGCGGACCTTACTCACTGAAGCTTTCTTT
many | TRBJ1-5 | TRBV19 | . | CASSIGRRPDQPQHF | TGTGCCAGTAGTATAGGCCGTCGACCCGATCAGCCCCAGCATTTT
many | TRBJ2-2 | TRBV12-3/TRBV12-4 | TRBD1 | CASRAKPGQGAGELFF | TGTGCCAGCAGGGCAAAACCGGGACAGGGGGCCGGGGAGCTGTTTTTT
many | TRBJ2-2 | TRBV10-1 | . | CASWTQTYTGELFF | TGCGCCAGCTGGACACAGACTTACACCGGGGAGCTGTTTTTT
few | TRBJ2-3 | TRBV19 | TRBD2 | CASSIMASGSRGRITDTQYF | TGTGCCAGTAGTATTATGGCTAGCGGGAGCCGGGGACGGATCACAGATACGCAGTATTTT
many | TRBJ2-1 | TRBV6-1 | . | CASTLGSYNEQFF | TGTGCCAGCACCCTGGGCTCCTACAATGAGCAGTTCTTC
. | TRBJ2-7 | TRBV27 | TRBD1 | CASSLTGEGGQYF | TGTGCCAGCAGTTTGACAGGGGAAGGCGGGCAGTACTTC
few | TRBJ2-5 | TRBV2 | TRBD2 | CASKHGLAGVSETQYF | TGTGCCAGCAAGCACGGACTAGCGGGAGTGTCAGAGACCCAGTACTTC